The 30 T cell receptor beta chains below all came from one sample that was sequenced in a study of OX40 agonist ivuxolimab in advanced cancers. The data were produced by immunoSEQ multiplex PCR, yet TCRdb's version contains in-frame clones alone and is incomplete. Among around 150,000 clones, roughly 94% were seen once, and the ten largest hold about 0.31%. The material was CD4+ or CD8+ T cells sorted from blood, obtained in a trial of the OX40 agonist ivuxolimab. Receptors originate from an adult with an advanced solid tumor such as melanoma, head and neck, liver or kidney cancer.

The genes are TRBV5-1 and TRBJ2-7; 7 nucleotides agree with TRBD1. CDR1 is SGHRS and CDR2 is YFSETQ in the germline V gene. This CDR3 has 15 amino acids. Unmatched junction bases numbered 7, after V lost 4 bases and J lost 0 bases. CDR3 region: CASSPGQVLSYEQYF. The CDR3 nucleotides are TGCGCCAGCAGCCCAGGACAGGTACTCTCCTACGAGCAGTACTTC.

The chain has TRBV18 and TRBJ1-1; a weak D match, TRBD1 (5 bases). V was clipped by 2 bases and J by 8 bases, with 12 bases between them. Germline CDR1 is KGHSH and CDR2 is LQKENI. The CDR3 runs 13 residues. In nucleotides, the CDR3 is TGTGCCAGCTCACCAGGGGGGATCCTGGAAGCTTTCTTT. It encodes CASSPGGILEAFF.

To note about this clone: This same CDR3 is encoded by further DNA sequences in the sample. The chain uses TRBV11-3 and TRBJ2-7; 7 positions agree with TRBD1. CDR1 is SGHNT and CDR2 is YENEEA in the germline V gene. The V and J ends lost 5 bases and 0 bases, in that order; junction bases with no gene match: 1. The CDR3 spans 13 residues. The CDR3 loop reads CASSPGGSYEQYF. The CDR3 DNA follows: TGTGCCAGCAGCCCAGGGGGCTCCTACGAGCAGTACTTC.

V usage is TRBV11-2 and J usage is TRBJ1-1, with a weak D call TRBD1 (5 bases). V shed 3 bases and J shed 0 bases, with 11 bases lying between them. The CDR3 sequence is 15 residues long. Germline values: CDR1 SGHAT, CDR2 FQNNGV. The CDR3 bases are TGTGCCAGCAGCTTCGCGGGACTGTTGAACACTGAAGCTTTCTTT. Residues: CASSFAGLLNTEAFF.

This chain connects TRBV6-1 to TRBJ1-4, with D unclear. The CDR3 totals 16 residues. V dropped 0 bases and J dropped 3 bases, with 11 bases sitting between them. Germline CDR1 reads MNHNS; CDR2 reads SASEGT. The CDR3 DNA sequence: TGTGCCAGCAGTGAAGCGCTAGGCCGACCTAATGAAAAACTGTTTTTT. Its protein is CASSEALGRPNEKLFF.

The chain uses TRBV28 and TRBJ2-3; 9 bases are a match to TRBD1. Trimming cost V 2 bases and J 1 base; bases outside gene matches: 4. The V gene's germline CDR1 is MDHEN and CDR2 SYDVKM. The CDR3 extends over 16 amino acids. This CDR3 is CASSLGRTGGTDTQYF. In DNA form, the CDR3 reads TGTGCCAGCAGTTTAGGCCGGACAGGGGGCACAGATACGCAGTATTTT.

As DNA, the CDR3 is TGTGCCAGCAGCGTAGCGGGGGCTAGCGGGACGGACATTCAGTACTTC. This codes for CASSVAGASGTDIQYF. The rearrangement links TRBV9 to TRBJ2-4; 9 bases align to TRBD2. Unmatched junction bases numbered 9, after V lost 0 bases and J lost 8 bases. Per germline, CDR1 SGDLS and CDR2 YYNGEE. This CDR3 spans 16 amino acids.

The rearrangement uses TRBV28 and TRBJ1-5; D not resolved. This CDR3 is 16 amino acids long. Germline lookup yields CDR1 MDHEN and CDR2 SYDVKM. Trimming removed 1 base from V and 1 base from J, with 11 bases in between. CDR3 in DNA: TGTGCCAGCAGTTTATTTTACTTCTTGAGCAATCAGCCCCAGCATTTT. It is translated as CASSLFYFLSNQPQHF.

The gene calls are TRBV7-2 and TRBJ2-5; 8 nucleotides match TRBD1. Germline values: CDR1 SGHTA, CDR2 FQGNSA. The J segment lost 5 bases and the V segment lost 5 bases, leaving 10 bases of the junction unmatched. The CDR3 runs to 15 residues. CDR3 nucleotide sequence: TGTGCCAGCAGCCTTCCGGGGACAGGAACGGAGACCCAGTACTTC. The encoded protein is CASSLPGTGTETQYF.

This chain links TRBV18 with TRBJ1-4; the D gene is possibly TRBD1 (5 bases). V dropped 1 base and J dropped 8 bases, with 11 bases sitting between them. The CDR3 runs to 14 residues. Germline CDR1 KGHSH, CDR2 LQKENI. The CDR3 DNA follows: TGTGCCAGCTCACCACGGGGGTCCGAGGAAAAACTGTTTTTT. This codes for CASSPRGSEEKLFF.

V usage is TRBV18 and J usage is TRBJ1-2; no clear D. Germline V lookup: CDR1 KGHSH, CDR2 LQKENI. V was shortened by 5 bases and J by 0 bases, with 10 bases between the two germline ends. The CDR3 totals 14 residues. CDR3 loop: CASSSRGTNYGYTF. In nucleotides, the CDR3 is TGTGCCAGCTCATCGCGAGGCACTAACTATGGCTACACCTTC.

The chain recombines TRBV29-1 with TRBJ1-1; D possibly corresponds to TRBD1 (6 bases). This CDR3 has 14 amino acids. CDR1 SQVTM and CDR2 ANQGSEA come from the germline V gene. Trimming removed 6 bases from V and 2 bases from J, with 16 bases in between. The CDR3 region is CSVGGGQVNTEAFF. The CDR3 DNA sequence: TGCAGCGTGGGGGGGGGCCAGGTAAACACTGAAGCTTTCTTT.

The rearrangement joins TRBV6-5 to TRBJ2-1; possible D gene TRBD1, 6 bases. V dropped 6 bases and J dropped 3 bases, with 15 bases sitting between them. CDR1 is MNHEY, CDR2 SVGAGI, per germline. The CDR3 covers 15 residues. CDR3 nucleotide sequence: TGTGCCAGCAGAACCGGACAGCTCCTCTACAATGAGCAGTTCTTC. Protein: CASRTGQLLYNEQFF.

CDR3 amino acids: CASSGLQGYAEAFF. The CDR3 region has the DNA TGTGCCAGCAGCGGGTTACAGGGGTACGCTGAAGCTTTCTTT. The J gene is TRBJ1-1, the V gene TRBV11-2; 7 nucleotides match TRBD1. The CDR3 runs 14 residues. Germline CDR1 and CDR2: SGHAT and FQNNGV. V trimming: 5 bases; J trimming: 6 bases; junction bases outside the gene matches: 9.

The chain links TRBV30 to TRBJ1-1; possible D gene TRBD1, 5 bases. The CDR3 consists of 13 residues. The V and J ends lost 3 bases and 6 bases respectively, with 14 bases between them. CDR1 and CDR2 from the germline V gene are GTSNPN and SVGIG (reference sequence). The CDR3 DNA is TGTGCCTGGAGCGCAGGGATGGGGCCTGAAGCTTTCTTT. It is translated as CAWSAGMGPEAFF. The full variable domain, rest sourced from reference TRBV30 and TRBJ1-1, is SQTIHQWPATLVQPVGSPLSLECTVEGTSNPNLYWYRQAAGRGLQLLFYSVGIGQISSEVPQNLSASRPQDRQFILSSKKLLLSDSGFYLCAWSAGMGPEAFFGQGTRLTVV.

The chain is built from TRBV18 and TRBJ1-5; a possible D gene is TRBD1 (5 bases). The CDR3 is 13 amino acids. From germline, CDR1 is KGHSH and CDR2 LQKENI. V was cut by 5 bases and J by 5 bases, with 10 bases left in between. The CDR3 DNA reads TGTGCCAGCTCAGTCCTAGGGGATCAGCCCCAGCATTTT. The encoded protein is CASSVLGDQPQHF.

The rearrangement links TRBV5-6 to TRBJ2-7; TRBD2 matches 13 bases. Looked up from germline, CDR1 is SGHDT and CDR2 is YYEEEE. The CDR3 is 19 residues long. The ends lost 2 bases at V and 0 bases at J; junction bases unmatched: 11. The CDR3 coding sequence is TGTGCCAGCAGCTTAGGGCAGGGGACTAGCGGGGTCAGCTCCTACGAGCAGTACTTC. Residues: CASSLGQGTSGVSSYEQYF.

The rearrangement links TRBV5-8 to TRBJ1-5; 7 positions agree with TRBD1. The CDR3 length is 15 residues. CDR1 is SGHTS and CDR2 is YDEGEE in the germline V gene. V gave up 4 bases and J gave up 4 bases; unmatched junction bases: 8. This CDR3 reads CASSGTALPNQPQHF. CDR3 in DNA: TGTGCCAGCAGCGGGACAGCTCTCCCTAATCAGCCCCAGCATTTT.

The chain has TRBV10-3 and TRBJ1-3; D is unclear. Germline V CDR1 and CDR2: ENHRY, SYGVKD. This CDR3 region has 12 residues. V lost 8 bases and J lost 2, with 7 bases in between. CDR3 in DNA: TGTGCCATCTCCCCGGCTGGAAACACCATATATTTT. The encoded protein is CAISPAGNTIYF.

The chain links TRBV11-2 to TRBJ1-3; D possibly corresponds to TRBD1 (6 bases). The V gene lost 7 bases and the J gene lost 1 base, with 14 bases spanning the gap. Germline CDR1 reads SGHAT; CDR2 reads FQNNGV. This CDR3 comprises 15 residues. The CDR3, as DNA: TGTGCCAGCAACCTAGGGGGGGGTTCTGGAAACACCATATATTTT. Its protein product is CASNLGGGSGNTIYF. The variable domain in full, completed from reference TRBV11-2 and TRBJ1-3, reads EAGVAQSPRYKIIEKRQSVAFWCNPISGHATLYWYQQILGQGPKLLIQFQNNGVVDDSQLPKDRFSAERLKGVDSTLKIQPAKLEDSAVYLCASNLGGGSGNTIYFGEGSWLTVV.

The chain uses TRBV5-8 and TRBJ2-1; 7 bases align to TRBD1. From germline, CDR1 is SGHTS and CDR2 YDEGEE. J was trimmed by 5 bases and V by 2 bases; bases with no gene match: 4. The CDR3 runs to 14 residues. The CDR3: CASSFPGQNNEQFF. The CDR3 DNA sequence: TGTGCCAGCAGCTTCCCGGGACAGAACAATGAGCAGTTCTTC.

The chain combines TRBV9 with TRBJ2-7; 7 bases are shared with TRBD2. CDR1 and CDR2 (germline): SGDLS, YYNGEE. CDR3 length: 15 amino acids. The V segment lost 1 base and the J segment 2 bases; nucleotides outside the gene matches: 6. The CDR3: CASSVFPSGTYEQYF. The CDR3, as DNA: TGTGCCAGCAGCGTATTTCCTAGCGGAACCTACGAGCAGTACTTC. The variable domain in full, completed from reference TRBV9 and TRBJ2-7, reads DSGVTQTPKHLITATGQRVTLRCSPRSGDLSVYWYQQSLDQGLQFLIQYYNGEERAKGNILERFSAQQFPDLHSELNLSSLELGDSALYFCASSVFPSGTYEQYFGPGTRLTVT.

The V gene is TRBV7-9, the J gene TRBJ2-7; 13 nucleotides agree with TRBD2. Losses at the gene ends were 5 bases for V and 2 bases for J; bases not matched to a gene: 3. Germline-derived CDR1 and CDR2 are SEHNR and FQNEAQ (reference sequence). The CDR3 length is 15 residues. CDR3 sequence reads: CASSVGLAGPYEQYF. DNA of the CDR3: TGTGCCAGCAGCGTGGGACTAGCGGGGCCCTACGAGCAGTACTTC.

J is TRBJ1-2 and V is TRBV5-1, with TRBD1 matching 9 bases. Germline V CDR1 and CDR2: SGHRS, YFSETQ. Germline trimming cut 3 bases from V and 4 bases from J; bases unmatched to any gene: 10. The CDR3 has 16 amino acids. The CDR3 is CASSWDHRGRGYGYTF. The CDR3 DNA reads as TGCGCCAGCAGCTGGGACCACAGGGGGCGAGGCTATGGCTACACCTTC.

The chain joins TRBV7-3 to TRBJ2-3, with 8 bases matching TRBD2. V trimming: 5 bases; J trimming: 2 bases; junction bases outside the gene matches: 3. Germline V CDR1 and CDR2: SGHTA, FQGTGA. The CDR3 contains 14 residues. DNA of the CDR3: TGTGCCAGCAGCCCTGGACTAGCCACAGATACGCAGTATTTT. Translation gives CASSPGLATDTQYF.

This clone was counted only a few times. This chain uses TRBV19 with TRBJ1-1; D ambiguous. From germline, CDR1 is LNHDA and CDR2 SQIVND (reference sequence). The CDR3 loop spans 11 amino acids. V gave up 7 bases and J gave up 1 base, with 4 bases separating them. The CDR3 protein is CASNRNTEAFF. CDR3 nucleotides: TGTGCCAGTAATCGGAACACTGAAGCTTTCTTT. The full variable domain, its missing parts supplied by reference TRBV19 and TRBJ1-1, is DGGITQSPKYLFRKEGQNVTLSCEQNLNHDAMYWYRQDPGQGLRLIYYSQIVNDFQKGDIAEGYSVSREKKESFPLTVTSAQKNPTAFYLCASNRNTEAFFGQGTRLTVV.

The rearrangement uses TRBV4-1 and TRBJ2-7; D unclear. Germline V gene data show CDR1 as MGHRA and CDR2 as YSYEKL. Trimming took 1 base from V and 3 from J, leaving 10 bases between them. The CDR3 consists of 14 residues. CDR3 region: CASSQVWQSYEQYF. The CDR3 nucleotides read TGCGCCAGCAGCCAAGTTTGGCAAAGCTACGAGCAGTACTTC.

This clone appeared a single time. Distinct nucleotide sequences in the sample also encode this CDR3. This sequence joins TRBV2 and TRBJ1-4; 9 bases align to TRBD1. CDR1 is SNHLY and CDR2 is FYNNEI in the germline V gene. V lost 6 bases and J lost 5; bases outside the gene matches: 7. There are 15 residues in the CDR3. CDR3 in amino acids: CASSLLGTGNEKLFF. The CDR3 DNA sequence: TGTGCCAGCAGCCTCCTGGGGACAGGGAATGAAAAACTGTTTTTT.

The chain recombines TRBV29-1 with TRBJ2-5, with 9 bases matching TRBD1. Germline V gives CDR1 SQVTM, CDR2 ANQGSEA. This CDR3 has 15 amino acids. Unmatched junction bases numbered 12, after V lost 6 bases and J lost 4 bases. DNA of the CDR3: TGCAGCGTCGCCCGGGACAGGGCCATCAGAGAGACCCAGTACTTC. Its protein product is CSVARDRAIRETQYF.

The chain recombines TRBV7-3 with TRBJ2-5; TRBD1 matches 8 bases. The CDR3 consists of 15 residues. V shed 3 bases, J shed 7 bases, and the junction held 10 bases outside the gene matches. CDR1 and CDR2 from the germline V gene are SGHTA and FQGTGA. The CDR3 protein is CASSLGTGLEGTQYF. The CDR3 DNA sequence: TGTGCCAGCAGCTTGGGGACAGGCCTTGAGGGGACCCAGTACTTC.